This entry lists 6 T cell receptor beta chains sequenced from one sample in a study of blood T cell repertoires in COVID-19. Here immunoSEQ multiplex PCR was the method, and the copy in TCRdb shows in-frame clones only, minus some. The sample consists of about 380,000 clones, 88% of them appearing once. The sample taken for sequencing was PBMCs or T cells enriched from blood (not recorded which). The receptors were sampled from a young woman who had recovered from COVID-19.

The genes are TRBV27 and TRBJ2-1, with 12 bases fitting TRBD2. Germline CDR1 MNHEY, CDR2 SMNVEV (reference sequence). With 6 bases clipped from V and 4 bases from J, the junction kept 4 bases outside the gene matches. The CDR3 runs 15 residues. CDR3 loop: CASSPGLAGYNEQFF. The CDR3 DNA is TGTGCCAGCAGCCCGGGACTAGCGGGTTACAATGAGCAGTTCTTC.

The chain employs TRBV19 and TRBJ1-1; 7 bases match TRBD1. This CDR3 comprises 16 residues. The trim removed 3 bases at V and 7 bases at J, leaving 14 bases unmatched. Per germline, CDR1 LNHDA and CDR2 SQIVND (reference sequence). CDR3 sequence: CASSMRGRKSKNEAFF. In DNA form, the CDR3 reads TGTGCCAGTAGTATGAGGGGGCGAAAGAGTAAGAATGAAGCTTTCTTT. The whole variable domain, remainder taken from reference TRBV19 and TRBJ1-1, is DGGITQSPKYLFRKEGQNVTLSCEQNLNHDAMYWYRQDPGQGLRLIYYSQIVNDFQKGDIAEGYSVSREKKESFPLTVTSAQKNPTAFYLCASSMRGRKSKNEAFFGQGTRLTVV.

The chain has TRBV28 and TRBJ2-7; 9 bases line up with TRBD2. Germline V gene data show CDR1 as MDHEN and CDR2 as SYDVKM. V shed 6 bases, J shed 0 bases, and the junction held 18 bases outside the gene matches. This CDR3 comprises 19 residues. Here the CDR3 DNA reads TGTGCCAGCAGACGCCCTAGTGGGTTAGCGGGGGCAAGCTCCTACGAGCAGTACTTC. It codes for CASRRPSGLAGASSYEQYF.

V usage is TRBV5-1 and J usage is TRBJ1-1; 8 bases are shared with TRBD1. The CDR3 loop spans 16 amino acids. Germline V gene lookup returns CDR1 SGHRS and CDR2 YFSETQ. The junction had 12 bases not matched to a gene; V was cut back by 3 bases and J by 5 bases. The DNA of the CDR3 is TGCGCCAGCAGCTCCGGGCAGGGGGCTAGATGGACTGAAGCTTTCTTT. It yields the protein CASSSGQGARWTEAFF.

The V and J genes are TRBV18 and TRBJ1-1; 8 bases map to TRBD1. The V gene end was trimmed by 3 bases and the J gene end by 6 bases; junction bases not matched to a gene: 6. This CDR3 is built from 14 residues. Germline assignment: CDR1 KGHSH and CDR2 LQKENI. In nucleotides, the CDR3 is TGTGCCAGCTCACCGACAGGGGAAAGTTCTGAAGCTTTCTTT. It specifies CASSPTGESSEAFF.

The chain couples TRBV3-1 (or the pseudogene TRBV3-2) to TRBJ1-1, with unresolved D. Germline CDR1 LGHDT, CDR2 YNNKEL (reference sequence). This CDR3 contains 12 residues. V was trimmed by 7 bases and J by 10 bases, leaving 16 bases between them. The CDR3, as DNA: TGTGCCAGCACCAATATAGGAGAGGGAGCTTTCTTT. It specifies CASTNIGEGAFF.